These 12 T cell receptor beta chains were sequenced from one sample in a study of T cells in Graves' hyperthyroidism and ophthalmopathy. RNA transcripts yielded amplified TCR beta CDR3 regions. RT-PCR in the first round (using the HTBI primer set) targeted the TCR CDR3. MiXCR was run by TCRdb on the multiplex PCR reads, yielding one entry per CDR3 protein. The sample carries fewer than 400,000 distinct CDR3 sequences, approximately 14% recorded once. The sequencing input was blood. The source is a woman under 30 with Graves' hyperthyroidism that later progressed to Graves' ophthalmopathy.

The genes are TRBV20-1 and TRBJ2-7; D may correspond to TRBD1 or TRBD2 (5 bases each). Germline CDR1 DFQATT, CDR2 SNEGSKA (reference sequence). CDR3 length: 14 residues. The V end lost 6 bases, the J end lost 2 bases, and 17 bases lay between the germline ends. The CDR3 DNA reads as TGCAGTGCCGTCGATGTACAGGAGGCCTACGAGCAGTACTTC. Amino acids: CSAVDVQEAYEQYF.

Worth noting for this clonotype: It may be a read error: a sequence one base away is much more abundant. CDR3 protein: CASSLERGQGAGTVAFF. The CDR3 coding sequence is TGTGCCAGCAGCTTAGAGAGGGGACAGGGGGCTGGCACTGTAGCTTTCTTT. V and J are TRBV7-8 and TRBJ1-1; TRBD1 matches 12 bases. The CDR3 has 17 residues. Germline CDR1 and CDR2: SGHVS and FQNEAQ.

To note about this clonotype: A much larger clone differs by one base, so this may be a read error. The rearrangement links TRBV15 to TRBJ2-1, with 8 bases lining up with TRBD2. Germline values: CDR1 LNHNV, CDR2 YYDKDF (reference sequence). CDR3 size: 17 residues. V lost 1 base to trimming and J lost 9 bases; unmatched junction nucleotides: 14. The CDR3 DNA reads TGTGCCACCAGCAGAGTGAGACTGGGGACTAGATCCCCTGAGCAGTTCTTC. Its translation is CATSRVRLGTRSPEQFF.

This clonotype appeared a few times. The chain uses TRBV20-1 and TRBJ1-4, with a possible D match to TRBD1 (6 bases). CDR1 and CDR2 (germline): DFQATT, SNEGSKA (reference sequence). This CDR3 contains 12 residues. The V gene lost 6 bases and the J gene lost 10 bases, with 15 bases spanning the gap. The CDR3 DNA is TGCAGTGCCAGGGGTGAGGAAGCAAAACTGTTTTTT. It encodes CSARGEEAKLFF.

The sample holds many counts of this clonotype. The chain couples TRBV7-9 to TRBJ2-7; possible D gene TRBD1, 5 bases. Trimming took 1 base from V and 5 from J, leaving 15 bases between them. The V gene's germline CDR1 is SEHNR and CDR2 FQNEAQ (reference sequence). This CDR3 is built from 15 residues. The CDR3 sequence is CASSLGRVDVDEQYF. The CDR3 bases are TGTGCCAGCAGCTTAGGCAGGGTCGATGTCGACGAGCAGTACTTC.

The V gene is TRBV10-2, the J gene TRBJ1-2; TRBD1 agrees at 10 bases. The length of the CDR3 is 16 residues. CDR1 is WSHSY and CDR2 is SAAADI in the germline V gene. The trim removed 0 bases at V and 7 bases at J, leaving 8 bases unmatched. The CDR3: CASSESAWDRGFGYTF. CDR3 nucleotides: TGCGCCAGCAGTGAGTCTGCCTGGGACAGGGGATTTGGCTACACCTTC.

This clonotype occurred many times. The chain recombines TRBV3-1 with TRBJ2-7; 9 nucleotides match TRBD1. This CDR3 spans 12 amino acids. The V segment lost 5 bases and the J segment 6 bases; nucleotides outside the gene matches: 2. From germline, CDR1 is LGHDT and CDR2 YNNKEL (reference sequence). CDR3 bases: TGTGCCAGCAGCAACAGGGGGCGCGAGCAGTACTTC. Its translation: CASSNRGREQYF.

The CDR3 spells CSASGVGYNEQFF. The CDR3 region has the DNA TGCAGTGCTAGCGGAGTCGGATACAATGAGCAGTTCTTC. This chain joins TRBV20-1 and TRBJ2-1; D unresolved. Trimming shortened V by 3 bases and J by 4 bases, and 10 bases separated the two germline ends. This CDR3 contains 13 residues. Germline CDR1 is DFQATT and CDR2 is SNEGSKA (reference sequence).

The gene calls are TRBV6-1 and TRBJ2-1; 7 nucleotides align to TRBD1. V lost 6 bases to trimming and J lost 9 bases; unmatched junction nucleotides: 5. Germline V gene sequence: CDR1 MNHNS, CDR2 SASEGT. The CDR3 sequence is 12 residues long. In DNA form, the CDR3 reads TGTGCCAGCAGGACAGGGCGAACTGAGCAGTTCTTC. This sequence encodes CASRTGRTEQFF.

There are many counts of this clonotype. The V gene is TRBV28, the J gene TRBJ2-7; D is possibly TRBD1 (6 bases). There are 14 residues in the CDR3. Trimming cost V 6 bases and J 2 bases, with 14 bases left between them. Germline V gene sequence: CDR1 MDHEN, CDR2 SYDVKM. The CDR3 reads CASSEDRSTYEQYF. The CDR3 nucleotides are TGTGCCAGCAGCGAAGACAGGTCCACCTACGAGCAGTACTTC.

This clonotype was found a few times. The DNA of the CDR3 is TGTGCCAGTAGTATGTTGATTCACTCTGGAAACACCATATATTTT. Its translation is CASSMLIHSGNTIYF. The rearrangement joins TRBV19 to TRBJ1-3; D not resolved. Germline V gene lookup returns CDR1 LNHDA and CDR2 SQIVND (reference sequence). Trimming cost V 3 bases and J 0 bases, with 9 bases left between them. The CDR3 consists of 15 residues.

This clonotype was counted many times. This chain uses TRBV18 with TRBJ2-5; TRBD1 is a possible D gene (5 bases). Trimming shortened V by 4 bases and J by 2 bases, and 8 bases separated the two germline ends. CDR1 and CDR2 (germline): KGHSH, LQKENI. The CDR3 sequence is 13 residues long. CDR3 DNA: TGTGCCAGCTCACAGGGGATTCAAGAGACCCAGTACTTC. This sequence encodes CASSQGIQETQYF.